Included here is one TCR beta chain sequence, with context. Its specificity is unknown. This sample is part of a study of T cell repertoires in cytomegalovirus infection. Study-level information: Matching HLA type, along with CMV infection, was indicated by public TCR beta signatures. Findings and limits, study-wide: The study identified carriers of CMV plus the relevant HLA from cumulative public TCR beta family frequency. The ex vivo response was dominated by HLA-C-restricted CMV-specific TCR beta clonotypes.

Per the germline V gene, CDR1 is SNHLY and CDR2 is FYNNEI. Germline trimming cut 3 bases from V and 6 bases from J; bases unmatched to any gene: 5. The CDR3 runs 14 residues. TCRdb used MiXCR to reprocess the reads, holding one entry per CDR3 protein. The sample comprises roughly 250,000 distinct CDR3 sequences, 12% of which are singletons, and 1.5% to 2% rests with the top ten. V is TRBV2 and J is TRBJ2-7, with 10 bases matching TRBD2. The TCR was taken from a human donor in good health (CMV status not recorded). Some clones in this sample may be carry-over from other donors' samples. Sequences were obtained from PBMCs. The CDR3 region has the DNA TGTGCCAGCAGTGAGCTAGCGGGAGCGAGCGAGCAGTACTTC. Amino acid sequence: CASSELAGASEQYF.